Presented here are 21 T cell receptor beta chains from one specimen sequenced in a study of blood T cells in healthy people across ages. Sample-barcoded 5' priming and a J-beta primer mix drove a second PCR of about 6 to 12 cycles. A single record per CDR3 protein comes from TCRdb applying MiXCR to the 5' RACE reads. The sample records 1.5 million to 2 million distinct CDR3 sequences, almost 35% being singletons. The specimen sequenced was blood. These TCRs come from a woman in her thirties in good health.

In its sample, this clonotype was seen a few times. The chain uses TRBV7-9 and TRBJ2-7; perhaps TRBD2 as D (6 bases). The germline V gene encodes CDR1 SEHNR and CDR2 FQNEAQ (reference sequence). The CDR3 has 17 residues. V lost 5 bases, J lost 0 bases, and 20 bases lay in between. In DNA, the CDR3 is TGTGCCAGCAGCCCGGTACGGGTGGGGACTGACTCCTACGAGCAGTACTTC. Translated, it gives CASSPVRVGTDSYEQYF. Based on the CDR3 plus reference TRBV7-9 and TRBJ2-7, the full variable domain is DTGVSQNPRHKITKRGQNVTFRCDPISEHNRLYWYRQTLGQGPEFLTYFQNEAQLEKSRLLSDRFSAERPKGSFSTLEIQRTEQGDSAMYLCASSPVRVGTDSYEQYFGPGTRLTVT.

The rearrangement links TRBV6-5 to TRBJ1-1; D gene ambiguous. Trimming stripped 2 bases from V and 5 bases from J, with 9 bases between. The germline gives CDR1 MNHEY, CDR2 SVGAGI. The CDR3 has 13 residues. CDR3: CASSYTGRTEAFF. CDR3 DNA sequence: TGTGCCAGCAGTTACACCGGCAGGACTGAAGCTTTCTTT.

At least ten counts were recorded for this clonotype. Written as DNA, the CDR3 is TGTGCCAGCAGCAAGTTACAAGGCACAGATACGCAGTATTTT. Amino acid sequence: CASSKLQGTDTQYF. The J gene is TRBJ2-3, the V gene TRBV4-2; no firm D call. V was trimmed by 5 bases and J by 1 base, leaving 10 bases between them. Germline values: CDR1 LGHNA, CDR2 YNFKEQ. The CDR3 has 14 residues.

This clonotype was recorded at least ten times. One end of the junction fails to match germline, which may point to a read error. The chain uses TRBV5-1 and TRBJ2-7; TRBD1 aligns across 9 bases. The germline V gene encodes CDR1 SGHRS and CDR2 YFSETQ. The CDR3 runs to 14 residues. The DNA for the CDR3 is TGTGCCAGCAGTTTGGGACAGGGTTACTACGAGCAGTACTTC. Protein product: CASSLGQGYYEQYF.

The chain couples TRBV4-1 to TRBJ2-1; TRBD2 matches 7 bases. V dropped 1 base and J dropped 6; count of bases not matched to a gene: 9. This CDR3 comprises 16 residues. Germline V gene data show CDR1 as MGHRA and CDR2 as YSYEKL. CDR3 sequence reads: CASSQGLAVTCNEQFF. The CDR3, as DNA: TGCGCCAGCAGCCAAGGTCTAGCGGTAACGTGCAATGAGCAGTTCTTC.

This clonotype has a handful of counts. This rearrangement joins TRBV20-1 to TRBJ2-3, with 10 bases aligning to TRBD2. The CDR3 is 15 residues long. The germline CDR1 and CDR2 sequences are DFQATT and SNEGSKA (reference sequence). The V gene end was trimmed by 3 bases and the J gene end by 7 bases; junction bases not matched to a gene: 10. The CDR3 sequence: CSASGGLAGVYTQYF. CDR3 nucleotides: TGCAGTGCTAGTGGCGGGCTAGCGGGAGTCTATACGCAGTATTTT.

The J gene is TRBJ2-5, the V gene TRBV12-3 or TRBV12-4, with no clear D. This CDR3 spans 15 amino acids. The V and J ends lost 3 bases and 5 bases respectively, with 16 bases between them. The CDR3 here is CASSFSPGDRETQYF. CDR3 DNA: TGTGCCAGCAGTTTCTCCCCGGGCGACCGGGAGACCCAGTACTTC.

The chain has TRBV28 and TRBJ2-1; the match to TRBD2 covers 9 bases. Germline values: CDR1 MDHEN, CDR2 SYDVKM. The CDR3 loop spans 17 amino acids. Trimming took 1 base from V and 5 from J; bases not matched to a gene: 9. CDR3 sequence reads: CASSLSDLAGANNEQFF. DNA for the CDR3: TGTGCCAGCAGTTTATCGGACTTAGCGGGAGCGAACAATGAGCAGTTCTTC. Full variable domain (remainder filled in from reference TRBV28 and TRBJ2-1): DVKVTQSSRYLVKRTGEKVFLECVQDMDHENMFWYRQDPGLGLRLIYFSYDVKMKEKGDIPEGYSVSREKKERFSLILESASTNQTSMYLCASSLSDLAGANNEQFFGPGTRLTVL.

In nucleotides, the CDR3 is TGTGCCAGCAGCCCAATAGTTATGCGCACTGAAGCTTTCTTT. This gives the protein CASSPIVMRTEAFF. V usage is TRBV11-2 and J usage is TRBJ1-1; no firm D call. Germline values: CDR1 SGHAT, CDR2 FQNNGV. CDR3 length equals 14 residues. Trimming removed 5 bases at V and 4 bases at J, with 14 bases between.

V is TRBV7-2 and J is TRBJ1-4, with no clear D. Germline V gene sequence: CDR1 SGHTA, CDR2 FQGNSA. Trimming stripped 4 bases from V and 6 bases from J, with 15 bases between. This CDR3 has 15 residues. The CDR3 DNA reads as TGTGCCAGCAGCTCTGCGGCGGCATTTGATGAAAAACTGTTTTTT. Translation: CASSSAAAFDEKLFF.

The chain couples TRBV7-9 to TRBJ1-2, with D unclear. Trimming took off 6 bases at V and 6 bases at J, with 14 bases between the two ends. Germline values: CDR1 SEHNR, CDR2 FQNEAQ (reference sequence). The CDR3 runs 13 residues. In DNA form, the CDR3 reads TGTGCCAGCAGTTTTAGCGCAGAGAATGGCTACACCTTC. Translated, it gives CASSFSAENGYTF.

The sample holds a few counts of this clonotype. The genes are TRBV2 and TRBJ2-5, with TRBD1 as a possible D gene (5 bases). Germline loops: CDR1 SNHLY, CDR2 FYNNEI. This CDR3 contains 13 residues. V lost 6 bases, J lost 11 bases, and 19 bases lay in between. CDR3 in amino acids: CASRGDRFGEQYF. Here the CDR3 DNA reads TGTGCCAGCAGAGGTGACAGATTTGGAGAGCAGTACTTC.

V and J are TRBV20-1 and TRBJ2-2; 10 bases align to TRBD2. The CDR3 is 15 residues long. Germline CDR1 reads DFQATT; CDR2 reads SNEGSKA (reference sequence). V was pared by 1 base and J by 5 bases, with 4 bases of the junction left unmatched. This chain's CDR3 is CSARGTSGRTGELFF. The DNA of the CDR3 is TGCAGTGCTAGAGGGACTAGCGGACGGACCGGGGAGCTGTTTTTT.

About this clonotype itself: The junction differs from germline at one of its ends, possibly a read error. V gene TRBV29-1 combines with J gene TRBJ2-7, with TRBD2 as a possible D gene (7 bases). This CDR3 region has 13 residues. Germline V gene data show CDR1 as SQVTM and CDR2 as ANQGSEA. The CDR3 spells CGVGEGHPYEQYF. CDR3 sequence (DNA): TGCGGCGTTGGGGAGGGACATCCCTACGAGCAGTACTTC.

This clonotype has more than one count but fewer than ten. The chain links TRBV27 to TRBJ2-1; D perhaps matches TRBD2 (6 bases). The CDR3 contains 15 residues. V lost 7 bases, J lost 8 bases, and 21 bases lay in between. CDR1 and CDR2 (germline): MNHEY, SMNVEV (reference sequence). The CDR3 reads CASTAGTFVFDEQFF. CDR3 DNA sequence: TGTGCCAGCACGGCCGGGACTTTCGTGTTCGATGAGCAGTTCTTC.

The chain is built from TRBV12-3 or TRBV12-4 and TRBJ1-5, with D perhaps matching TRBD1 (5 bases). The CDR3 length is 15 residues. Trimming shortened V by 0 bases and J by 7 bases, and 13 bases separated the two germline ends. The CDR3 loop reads CASSLAGRVAQPQHF. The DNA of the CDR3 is TGTGCCAGCAGTTTAGCCGGCAGGGTGGCCCAGCCCCAGCATTTT.

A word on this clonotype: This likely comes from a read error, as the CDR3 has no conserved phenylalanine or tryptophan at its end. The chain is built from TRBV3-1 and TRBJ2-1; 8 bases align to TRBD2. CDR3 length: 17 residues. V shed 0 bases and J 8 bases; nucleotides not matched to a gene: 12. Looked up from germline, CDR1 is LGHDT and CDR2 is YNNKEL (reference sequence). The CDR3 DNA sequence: TGTGCCAGCAGCCAAGATCTAGGGACTAGAGGGTTCGATGAGCAGTTCCTC. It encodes CASSQDLGTRGFDEQFL.

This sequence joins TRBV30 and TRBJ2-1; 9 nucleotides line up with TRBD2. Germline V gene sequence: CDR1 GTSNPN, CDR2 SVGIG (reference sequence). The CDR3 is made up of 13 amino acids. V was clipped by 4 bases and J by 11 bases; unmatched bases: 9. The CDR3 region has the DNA TGTGCCTGGACTGGCGGGAGGGCCGACAAGCAGTTCTTC. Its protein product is CAWTGGRADKQFF.

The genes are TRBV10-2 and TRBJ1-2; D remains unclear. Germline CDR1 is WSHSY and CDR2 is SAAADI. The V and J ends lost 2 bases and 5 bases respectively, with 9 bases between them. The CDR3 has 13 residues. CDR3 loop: CASSETGQYGYTF. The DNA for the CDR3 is TGCGCCAGCAGTGAGACGGGCCAATATGGCTACACCTTC.

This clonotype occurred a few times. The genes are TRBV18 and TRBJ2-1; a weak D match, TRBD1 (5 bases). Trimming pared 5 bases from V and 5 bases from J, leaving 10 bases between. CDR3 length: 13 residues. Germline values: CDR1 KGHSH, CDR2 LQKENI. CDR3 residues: CASSARVHNEQFF. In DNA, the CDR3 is TGTGCCAGCTCAGCCAGGGTTCACAATGAGCAGTTCTTC.

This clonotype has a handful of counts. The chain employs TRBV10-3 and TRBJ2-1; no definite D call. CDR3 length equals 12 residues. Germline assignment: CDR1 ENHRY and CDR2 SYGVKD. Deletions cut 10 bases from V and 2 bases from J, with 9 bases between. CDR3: CASKTTYNEQFF. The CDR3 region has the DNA TGTGCCAGCAAGACAACCTACAATGAGCAGTTCTTC.